These 30 T cell receptor beta chains originate from one sample sequenced in a study of CD8 T cells in ankylosing spondylitis. Study-level findings and limits: Several highly homologous variants made up a TCR beta motif, and this motif appeared characteristic of ankylosing spondylitis blood.

These TCRs' antigens remain unknown. TCRdb reprocessed the 5' RACE reads with MiXCR, giving one entry per CDR3 protein. The data contain about 450,000 distinct CDR3 sequences, 25% to 30% of them seen just once; the ten biggest clones take up roughly 0.9%. The sequenced material came from blood, either unsorted or a sorted T cell fraction (not recorded which). The receptors here all came from a male donor with ankylosing spondylitis.

This clonotype was found a few times. The V and J genes are TRBV29-1 and TRBJ1-2; D gene unclear. Trimming shortened V by 7 bases and J by 1 base, and 13 bases separated the two germline ends. Germline loops: CDR1 SQVTM, CDR2 ANQGSEA. The CDR3 covers 13 residues. CDR3 sequence: CSAIGIFNYGYTF. CDR3 sequence (DNA): TGCAGCGCGATTGGGATTTTTAACTATGGCTACACCTTC.

This clonotype was seen more than once but under ten times. The rearrangement links TRBV12-3 or TRBV12-4 to TRBJ1-1; D is possibly TRBD1 (5 bases). Trimming took off 3 bases at V and 4 bases at J, with 12 bases between the two ends. This CDR3 region has 14 residues. The CDR3: CASSFQVGGTEAFF. The CDR3 bases are TGTGCCAGCAGTTTTCAAGTGGGGGGCACTGAAGCTTTCTTT.

This rearrangement joins TRBV29-1 to TRBJ1-2; tentative D call: TRBD1 (5 bases). V gave up 4 bases and J gave up 6 bases, with 15 bases separating them. The germline gives CDR1 SQVTM, CDR2 ANQGSEA. This CDR3 region has 13 residues. CDR3 bases: TGCAGCGTTGGACGGGGCCTTGTAGATGGCTACACCTTC. Its protein is CSVGRGLVDGYTF.

The chain is built from TRBV30 and TRBJ1-4; TRBD1 matches 8 bases. The CDR3 totals 13 residues. Per the germline V gene, CDR1 is GTSNPN and CDR2 is SVGIG (reference sequence). The chain's CDR3 is CATQGQVNEKLFF. CDR3 sequence (DNA): TGTGCTACTCAGGGACAGGTTAATGAAAAACTGTTTTTT.

This clonotype appeared a few times. The genes are TRBV20-1 and TRBJ1-5; no definite D call. Germline CDR1 DFQATT, CDR2 SNEGSKA (reference sequence). The CDR3 is 18 amino acids. Trimming took off 1 base at V and 6 bases at J, with 25 bases between the two ends. The CDR3 loop reads CSARAPPVEGEFSQPQHF. The CDR3 region has the DNA TGCAGTGCTAGAGCACCCCCCGTGGAGGGCGAGTTTTCTCAGCCCCAGCATTTT.

The chain employs TRBV5-1 and TRBJ2-4; TRBD1 or TRBD2 may be the D gene (6 bases each). V was shortened by 1 base and J by 5 bases, with 16 bases between the two germline ends. This CDR3 is 16 amino acids long. Germline CDR1 and CDR2: SGHRS and YFSETQ. CDR3 nucleotides: TGCGCCAGCAGCTTGCTCTTAGGGGGGATGGAAAACATTCAGTACTTC. Translating it yields CASSLLLGGMENIQYF.

This clonotype was seen a handful of times. The V gene is TRBV20-1, the J gene TRBJ2-5; D may be TRBD1 (5 bases). Trimming took off 6 bases at V and 2 bases at J, with 10 bases between the two ends. Germline-derived CDR1 and CDR2 are DFQATT and SNEGSKA (reference sequence). This CDR3 is 12 amino acids long. The CDR3 nucleotides are TGCAGTGCCAGGACACCACAAGAGACCCAGTACTTC. Translated: CSARTPQETQYF.

This clonotype was seen ten or more times. The rearrangement links TRBV18 to TRBJ1-1; D unresolved. CDR1 is KGHSH, CDR2 LQKENI, per germline. CDR3 length: 12 residues. V lost 8 bases and J lost 3, with 10 bases in between. The CDR3 nucleotides are TGTGCCAGCAGCCCGCGAGACACTGAAGCTTTCTTT. Translated, it gives CASSPRDTEAFF.

This chain uses TRBV20-1 with TRBJ2-3; D possibly uses TRBD1 or TRBD2 (5 bases each). The CDR3 is 14 residues long. The V end was cut by 4 bases, the J end by 5 bases, with 16 bases between. The germline gives CDR1 DFQATT, CDR2 SNEGSKA (reference sequence). CDR3 sequence (DNA): TGCAGTGCTAAACCCGGGACCAAGGAAGATACGCAGTATTTT. Translated: CSAKPGTKEDTQYF.

This clonotype was recorded a few times. This rearrangement joins TRBV5-1 to TRBJ1-4; D may be TRBD1 (6 bases). Germline CDR1 SGHRS, CDR2 YFSETQ. The CDR3 covers 14 residues. The germline V and J ends were trimmed by 0 bases and 7 bases, with 10 bases remaining between them. The CDR3 reads CASSLDRVAEKLFF. The CDR3 DNA reads as TGCGCCAGCAGCTTGGACAGGGTGGCTGAAAAACTGTTTTTT.

This rearrangement joins TRBV5-6 to TRBJ1-3; no reliable D call. With 0 bases removed from V and 0 bases from J, the gap between germline ends came to 13 bases. From germline, CDR1 is SGHDT and CDR2 YYEEEE. The CDR3 extends over 17 amino acids. CDR3 sequence (DNA): TGTGCCAGCAGCTTGGACACGGACCGGTTCTCTGGAAACACCATATATTTT. Amino acids: CASSLDTDRFSGNTIYF.

The rearrangement joins TRBV20-1 to TRBJ2-3, with 14 bases identical to TRBD2. The CDR3 spans 16 residues. The trim removed 2 bases at V and 4 bases at J, leaving 5 bases unmatched. The germline V gene encodes CDR1 DFQATT and CDR2 SNEGSKA (reference sequence). The CDR3 spells CSARTPGLAGADTQYF. For the CDR3, the DNA is TGCAGTGCTAGAACACCGGGACTAGCGGGAGCAGATACGCAGTATTTT.

This clonotype was counted between two and nine times. The chain uses TRBV5-1 and TRBJ2-1; 7 bases agree with TRBD2. CDR3 size: 15 residues. Per the germline V gene, CDR1 is SGHRS and CDR2 is YFSETQ. Losses at the gene ends were 1 base for V and 9 bases for J; bases not matched to a gene: 10. The CDR3 spells CASSLLPSSGGEQFF. The CDR3 bases are TGCGCCAGCAGCTTGCTTCCTAGTTCGGGGGGTGAGCAGTTCTTC.

This clonotype came up a few times. The rearrangement links TRBV7-6 to TRBJ2-7, with D perhaps matching TRBD1 (6 bases). The germline gives CDR1 SGHVS, CDR2 FNYEAQ. This CDR3 has 13 amino acids. V dropped 7 bases and J dropped 3 bases, with 13 bases sitting between them. CDR3 region: CASTRGQSYEQYF. CDR3 DNA sequence: TGTGCCAGCACCAGAGGACAGAGCTACGAGCAGTACTTC. Based on the CDR3 plus reference TRBV7-6 and TRBJ2-7, the full variable domain is GAGVSQSPRYKVTKRGQDVALRCDPISGHVSLYWYRQALGQGPEFLTYFNYEAQQDKSGLPNDRFSAERPEGSISTLTIQRTEQRDSAMYRCASTRGQSYEQYFGPGTRLTVT.

The chain uses TRBV7-2 and TRBJ2-5; D ambiguous. Germline loops: CDR1 SGHTA, CDR2 FQGNSA. The CDR3 covers 12 residues. V was clipped by 4 bases and J by 4 bases, with 7 bases between them. CDR3 nucleotides: TGTGCCAGCAGCTCCATGTCAGAGACCCAGTACTTC. Residues: CASSSMSETQYF.

This chain connects TRBV2 to TRBJ2-2, with 9 bases identical to TRBD2. The trim removed 3 bases at V and 5 bases at J, leaving 7 bases unmatched. This CDR3 is built from 16 residues. The germline V gene has CDR1 SNHLY and CDR2 FYNNEI. The CDR3 protein is CASSDIGGRGTGELFF. The DNA of the CDR3 is TGTGCCAGCAGTGATATAGGCGGGAGGGGGACCGGGGAGCTGTTTTTT.

Only a few counts were recorded for this clonotype. DNA for the CDR3: TGTGCCACCAGTGACTGGACAGGGGGTAATGAGCAGTTCTTC. Translating it yields CATSDWTGGNEQFF. The rearrangement links TRBV24-1 to TRBJ2-1, with 10 bases lining up with TRBD1. Per germline, CDR1 KGHDR and CDR2 SFDVKD. J was trimmed by 7 bases and V by 4 bases; bases with no gene match: 3. The CDR3 runs 14 residues.

The chain carries TRBV20-1 and TRBJ1-1; D is possibly TRBD1 (5 bases). This CDR3 has 10 residues. Trimming pared 5 bases from V and 11 bases from J, leaving 12 bases between. Germline V gene sequence: CDR1 DFQATT, CDR2 SNEGSKA (reference sequence). Here the CDR3 reads CSAGDPPAFF. CDR3 bases: TGCAGTGCTGGGGACCCGCCGGCTTTCTTT.

This clonotype was picked up a small number of times. V and J are TRBV12-3 or TRBV12-4 and TRBJ1-1; possibly TRBD1 for D (6 bases). V gave up 3 bases and J gave up 1 base, with 9 bases separating them. The CDR3 totals 14 residues. The CDR3 region is CASSFRGGNTEAFF. The CDR3 nucleotides read TGTGCCAGCAGTTTTAGGGGGGGGAACACTGAAGCTTTCTTT.

This clonotype was counted only a few times. The rearrangement joins TRBV5-1 to TRBJ2-7; TRBD1 might be the D (6 bases). The V end was cut by 0 bases, the J end by 5 bases, with 21 bases between. Germline V CDR1 and CDR2: SGHRS, YFSETQ. The CDR3 runs to 17 residues. The chain's CDR3 is CASSLDPNRVNRDEQYF. Here the CDR3 DNA reads TGCGCCAGCAGCTTGGACCCTAACCGCGTTAACAGGGACGAGCAGTACTTC.

This rearrangement joins TRBV3-1 to TRBJ1-1; 7 bases are shared with TRBD1. The CDR3 covers 15 residues. CDR1 is LGHDT, CDR2 YNNKEL, per germline (reference sequence). The V gene end was trimmed by 4 bases and the J gene end by 6 bases; junction bases not matched to a gene: 11. CDR3: CASSLSDTGAPEAFF. The CDR3 DNA reads TGTGCCAGCAGCCTTTCAGACACAGGGGCCCCTGAAGCTTTCTTT.

This clonotype was detected ten times or more. The gene calls are TRBV5-1 and TRBJ2-1; 9 bases match TRBD2. Germline V gene lookup returns CDR1 SGHRS and CDR2 YFSETQ. The CDR3 extends over 15 amino acids. V lost 1 base and J lost 3; bases outside the gene matches: 2. CDR3 in amino acids: CASSLISGSYNEQFF. CDR3 nucleotide sequence: TGCGCCAGCAGCTTGATTAGCGGGAGCTACAATGAGCAGTTCTTC. The entire variable domain, with the rest obtained from reference TRBV5-1 and TRBJ2-1, is as follows: KAGVTQTPRYLIKTRGQQVTLSCSPISGHRSVSWYQQTPGQGLQFLFEYFSETQRNKGNFPGRFSGRQFSNSRSEMNVSTLELGDSALYLCASSLISGSYNEQFFGPGTRLTVL.

This chain uses TRBV20-1 with TRBJ2-3, with 10 bases identical to TRBD2. Germline-derived CDR1 and CDR2 are DFQATT and SNEGSKA (reference sequence). J was trimmed by 6 bases and V by 3 bases; bases with no gene match: 6. The CDR3 covers 14 residues. The CDR3 spells CSARPASGSDTQYF. DNA of the CDR3: TGCAGTGCTAGGCCAGCTAGCGGGAGTGATACGCAGTATTTT.

In DNA form, the CDR3 reads TGTGCCAGCAGCCAGGGTGGGGTTGGCGAGACCCAGTACTTC. Its translation: CASSQGGVGETQYF. The chain links TRBV28 to TRBJ2-5, with a tentative D call TRBD1 (5 bases). Trimming took off 6 bases at V and 5 bases at J, with 16 bases between the two ends. The CDR3 is 14 residues long. Germline-derived CDR1 and CDR2 are MDHEN and SYDVKM.

This clonotype was found many times. The chain couples TRBV7-2 to TRBJ1-5; tentatively, D is TRBD1 (6 bases). Germline assignment: CDR1 SGHTA and CDR2 FQGNSA. The ends were cut back, 5 bases at V and 1 base at J, with 12 bases in the middle. The CDR3 loop spans 15 amino acids. The CDR3 sequence: CASSPQGLSNQPQHF. In nucleotides, the CDR3 is TGTGCCAGCAGCCCCCAGGGGCTGAGCAATCAGCCCCAGCATTTT.

The chain employs TRBV24-1 and TRBJ2-5, with 13 bases identical to TRBD2. Germline V gene data show CDR1 as KGHDR and CDR2 as SFDVKD. V was clipped by 0 bases and J by 5 bases; unmatched bases: 11. This CDR3 spans 19 amino acids. CDR3 sequence reads: CATSDLPGTSGNPSETQYF. The CDR3 DNA is TGTGCCACCAGTGATTTGCCCGGGACTAGCGGGAACCCCTCGGAGACCCAGTACTTC.

This clonotype was detected only a few times. This chain connects TRBV10-3 to TRBJ2-7, with unresolved D. Trimming removed 0 bases at V and 2 bases at J, with 8 bases between. CDR3 length: 14 residues. From germline, CDR1 is ENHRY and CDR2 SYGVKD. The chain's CDR3 is CAISESTVPYEQYV. As DNA, the CDR3 is TGTGCCATCAGTGAGTCGACCGTTCCCTACGAGCAGTACGTC.

This clonotype came up a few times. V and J are TRBV4-2 and TRBJ1-1; possible D gene TRBD1, 6 bases. Germline V gene sequence: CDR1 LGHNA, CDR2 YNFKEQ. Trimming shortened V by 1 base and J by 2 bases, and 14 bases separated the two germline ends. The CDR3 consists of 16 residues. The CDR3 DNA sequence: TGTGCCAGCAGCCAAGGAGGGGGGACGGGAAACACTGAAGCTTTCTTT. It codes for CASSQGGGTGNTEAFF.

This clonotype turned up a few times. The chain joins TRBV2 to TRBJ2-1, with a tentative D call TRBD2 (5 bases). V was pared by 6 bases and J by 8 bases, with 11 bases between. The CDR3 length is 12 residues. Per the germline V gene, CDR1 is SNHLY and CDR2 is FYNNEI. In DNA, the CDR3 is TGTGCCAGCAGGGAACAAGCGGATGAGCAGTTCTTC. This translates into CASREQADEQFF.

This clonotype was detected only a few times. Here the CDR3 DNA reads TGTGCCAGCAGCTCGGGGACCCGGGGCATGGAAAAACTGTTTTTT. Amino acids: CASSSGTRGMEKLFF. The gene calls are TRBV7-9 and TRBJ1-4; D might be TRBD1 (5 bases). This CDR3 spans 15 amino acids. Trimming left V 4 bases short and J 8 bases short, with 17 bases between. Germline V gene lookup returns CDR1 SEHNR and CDR2 FQNEAQ (reference sequence). Using reference TRBV7-9 and TRBJ1-4 for the parts outside the CDR3, the full variable domain is DTGVSQNPRHKITKRGQNVTFRCDPISEHNRLYWYRQTLGQGPEFLTYFQNEAQLEKSRLLSDRFSAERPKGSFSTLEIQRTEQGDSAMYLCASSSGTRGMEKLFFGSGTQLSVL.